This TCR beta chain was recovered during a study of CD4+ T cells in melanoma. Study results and caveats: A reported correlation linked neoantigen-specific CD4+ T cells to CD8+, macrophage and B cell function.

Repertoires were generated with immunoSEQ multiplex PCR, while TCRdb's copy carries only in-frame clones and drops some. This sample has more than 13,000 clones, with roughly 66% found just once. The germline V gene encodes CDR1 SEHNR and CDR2 FQNEAQ (reference sequence). With V trimmed by 4 bases and J by 6 bases, 6 bases remained unmatched. This CDR3 region has 13 residues. A note on this clone: Its antigen is unidentified.

V and J are TRBV7-9 and TRBJ2-7; 7 bases are a match to TRBD1. Material: cells from a culture (not recorded whether cultured in vitro). The receptor was derived from a human donor with melanoma. In DNA, the CDR3 is TGTGCCAGCAGCTCGACAGGGATAGGCGAGCAGTACTTC. It yields the protein CASSSTGIGEQYF.